One sample yielded the 26 T cell receptor beta chains listed below, sequenced in a study of T-cell memory formation after mild COVID-19. TCRdb re-called the 5' RACE reads with MiXCR, one entry per CDR3 protein. The repertoire holds approximately 410,000 distinct CDR3 sequences, less than 25% seen once, with under 15% in the top ten. The material sequenced was PBMCs or a T cell subset sorted from them (not recorded which). The receptors shown here come from an adult woman who had mild COVID-19 (a few samples of this study predate the infection). Cell type and time point are not known.

This clonotype has only a few counts. The CDR3 sequence: CASSYWAATNTEAFF. In DNA form, the CDR3 reads TGTGCCAGCAGTTACTGGGCAGCCACTAACACTGAAGCTTTCTTT. The V and J genes are TRBV6-2 or TRBV6-3 and TRBJ1-1, with no clear D. The CDR3 loop spans 15 amino acids. Trimming removed 1 base at V and 2 bases at J, with 11 bases between. The germline V gene encodes CDR1 MNHEY and CDR2 SVGEGT.

The chain is built from TRBV5-1 and TRBJ2-1, with 11 bases lining up with TRBD1. Germline CDR1 and CDR2: SGHRS and YFSETQ. CDR3 size: 15 residues. J was trimmed by 8 bases and V by 3 bases; bases with no gene match: 7. Here the CDR3 reads CASSSGQGAADEQFF. Here the CDR3 DNA reads TGCGCCAGCAGCTCTGGACAGGGGGCTGCGGATGAGCAGTTCTTC.

This clonotype was picked up a small number of times. The chain uses TRBV5-1 and TRBJ2-5, with D perhaps matching TRBD1 (5 bases). V lost 4 bases, J lost 5 bases, and 21 bases lay in between. Germline CDR1 reads SGHRS; CDR2 reads YFSETQ. The CDR3 loop spans 16 amino acids. The CDR3 DNA reads as TGCGCCAGCAGCCCCATTGCCCAGGGCGCCGGGGAGACCCAGTACTTC. Protein: CASSPIAQGAGETQYF.

This clonotype was detected a few times. The chain is built from TRBV3-1 and TRBJ2-7, with D possibly being TRBD2 (7 bases). V lost 0 bases and J 3 bases, leaving 15 bases between the germline ends. In germline, CDR1 is LGHDT, CDR2 YNNKEL (reference sequence). The CDR3 consists of 16 residues. The CDR3 loop reads CASSQDVGGAFYEQYF. CDR3 DNA: TGTGCCAGCAGCCAAGATGTTGGGGGGGCTTTCTACGAGCAGTACTTC.

The V and J genes are TRBV18 and TRBJ1-1; D gene unclear. Trimming cost V 3 bases and J 3 bases, with 8 bases left between them. The CDR3 has 13 amino acids. The germline V gene has CDR1 KGHSH and CDR2 LQKENI. The CDR3 region is CASSPNLDTEAFF. For the CDR3, the DNA is TGTGCCAGCTCACCTAATCTCGACACTGAAGCTTTCTTT.

The chain combines TRBV12-3 or TRBV12-4 with TRBJ2-5; D is unresolved. This CDR3 comprises 15 residues. Trimming pared 4 bases from V and 2 bases from J, leaving 14 bases between. CDR3 DNA sequence: TGTGCCAGCAGTTCTCCATCCGGCAGACAAGAGACCCAGTACTTC. As protein: CASSSPSGRQETQYF.

The chain has TRBV25-1 and TRBJ2-2, with D perhaps TRBD1 or TRBD2 (6 bases each). V lost 2 bases to trimming and J lost 6 bases, with 10 bases between them. The CDR3 is 14 residues long. The germline V gene encodes CDR1 MGHDK and CDR2 SYGVNS. Written as DNA, the CDR3 is TGTGCCAGCAGTGAAGGAGGGGGTCCCGGGGAGCTGTTTTTT. This translates into CASSEGGGPGELFF.

The chain couples TRBV6-2 or TRBV6-3 to TRBJ1-1, with D unclear. Germline V CDR1 and CDR2: MNHEY, SVGEGT. V lost 6 bases and J 1 base, leaving 18 bases between the germline ends. This CDR3 comprises 16 residues. The CDR3 loop is CASSKRGIVWNTEAFF. The CDR3 region has the DNA TGTGCCAGCAGCAAACGAGGAATCGTCTGGAACACTGAAGCTTTCTTT.

This clonotype was seen a handful of times. The chain joins TRBV4-1 to TRBJ2-7; D is perhaps TRBD1 (5 bases). This CDR3 is built from 15 residues. Trimming removed 5 bases at V and 2 bases at J, with 16 bases between. Per germline, CDR1 MGHRA and CDR2 YSYEKL. CDR3 sequence reads: CASSETAGNTYEQYF. The CDR3, as DNA: TGCGCCAGCAGCGAAACCGCAGGGAATACCTACGAGCAGTACTTC.

The rearrangement joins TRBV7-8 to TRBJ2-1; 9 bases are a match to TRBD2. CDR3 size: 18 residues. V lost 3 bases and J lost 3; bases outside the gene matches: 12. Germline V gene data show CDR1 as SGHVS and CDR2 as FQNEAQ. CDR3 sequence (DNA): TGTGCCAGCAGCTTCCCCGGACTAGCGCGATCGCTCTACAATGAGCAGTTCTTC. It is translated as CASSFPGLARSLYNEQFF.

This rearrangement joins TRBV3-1 to TRBJ2-1, with 8 nucleotides matching TRBD2. Trimming cost V 1 base and J 6 bases; bases outside gene matches: 8. Germline assignment: CDR1 LGHDT and CDR2 YNNKEL (reference sequence). The CDR3 is 16 residues long. CDR3 coding DNA: TGTGCCAGCAGCCAAGTGCAAGCGGGAGTGGGCAATGAGCAGTTCTTC. Encoded protein: CASSQVQAGVGNEQFF.

This chain joins TRBV3-1 and TRBJ2-7; TRBD2 is a possible D gene (5 bases). This CDR3 has 13 residues. The V gene's germline CDR1 is LGHDT and CDR2 YNNKEL (reference sequence). Trimming left V 1 base short and J 1 base short, with 5 bases between. The CDR3 DNA sequence: TGTGCCAGCAGCCAAGGGGAGTCCTACGAGCAGTACTTC. Encoded protein: CASSQGESYEQYF.

This clonotype was observed a handful of times. The chain uses TRBV5-1 and TRBJ2-5, with D maybe TRBD2 (7 bases). The germline V gene has CDR1 SGHRS and CDR2 YFSETQ. The V end was cut by 1 base, the J end by 5 bases, with 18 bases between. The length of the CDR3 is 16 residues. The CDR3 DNA reads as TGCGCCAGCAGCTTGTTTGGGGGGGCCCAGGAGGAGACCCAGTACTTC. This codes for CASSLFGGAQEETQYF.

This clonotype has more than one count but fewer than ten. The rearrangement uses TRBV7-9 and TRBJ2-7; TRBD2 matches at 9 bases. CDR3 size: 17 residues. Germline values: CDR1 SEHNR, CDR2 FQNEAQ (reference sequence). The junction had 12 bases not matched to a gene; V was cut back by 5 bases and J by 1 base. CDR3 bases: TGTGCCAGCAGCCCCTCGGGAGCGGGGGGCCGGTCCTACGAGCAGTACTTC. It is translated as CASSPSGAGGRSYEQYF.

V gene TRBV6-6 combines with J gene TRBJ1-5, with D unclear. Germline V gives CDR1 MNHNY, CDR2 SVGAGI (reference sequence). The CDR3 has 14 amino acids. The germline V and J ends were trimmed by 5 bases and 1 base, with 9 bases remaining between them. The chain's CDR3 is CASSGRESNQPQHF. CDR3 in DNA: TGTGCCAGCAGTGGGCGGGAAAGCAATCAGCCCCAGCATTTT.

There are many counts of this clonotype. This sequence joins TRBV11-2 and TRBJ1-1; 9 bases fit TRBD1. This CDR3 has 14 amino acids. Germline loops: CDR1 SGHAT, CDR2 FQNNGV. The V segment lost 3 bases and the J segment 5 bases; nucleotides outside the gene matches: 4. CDR3 DNA sequence: TGTGCCAGCAGCTTGTCCGGGACAGGGACTGAAGCTTTCTTT. Protein: CASSLSGTGTEAFF.

The rearrangement links TRBV11-2 to TRBJ2-3; D remains ambiguous. This CDR3 is built from 11 residues. In germline, CDR1 is SGHAT, CDR2 FQNNGV. Trimming pared 4 bases from V and 8 bases from J, leaving 7 bases between. The CDR3 reads CASSSASTQYF. Here the CDR3 DNA reads TGTGCCAGCAGCTCCGCAAGTACGCAGTATTTT.

This clonotype has just a few counts. This rearrangement joins TRBV9 to TRBJ1-1; a possible D gene is TRBD1 (6 bases). V dropped 0 bases and J dropped 6 bases, with 15 bases sitting between them. Germline CDR1 SGDLS, CDR2 YYNGEE. The CDR3 totals 15 residues. The CDR3 nucleotides are TGTGCCAGCAGCGTAGCCGGGGGGCGCGTCGCTGAAGCTTTCTTT. This sequence encodes CASSVAGGRVAEAFF.

The rearrangement links TRBV29-1 to TRBJ2-1; D call uncertain. V lost 5 bases and J 5 bases, leaving 10 bases between the germline ends. This CDR3 has 12 amino acids. The germline V gene encodes CDR1 SQVTM and CDR2 ANQGSEA. The CDR3 loop reads CSVRRSDNEQFF. As DNA, the CDR3 is TGCAGCGTTCGTCGGTCCGACAATGAGCAGTTCTTC.

V is TRBV18 and J is TRBJ2-7; a weak D match, TRBD1 (6 bases). Germline lookup yields CDR1 KGHSH and CDR2 LQKENI. V gave up 2 bases and J gave up 7 bases, with 12 bases separating them. This CDR3 spans 13 amino acids. CDR3 nucleotide sequence: TGTGCCAGCTCACCAACAGGGAATAGGGAGCAGTACTTC. This translates into CASSPTGNREQYF. Together with reference TRBV18 and TRBJ2-7, the CDR3 gives the full variable domain: NAGVMQNPRHLVRRRGQEARLRCSPMKGHSHVYWYRQLPEEGLKFMVYLQKENIIDESGMPKERFSAEFPKEGPSILRIQQVVRGDSAAYFCASSPTGNREQYFGPGTRLTVT.

The V gene is TRBV5-1, the J gene TRBJ1-2; D is unresolved. Trimming shortened V by 2 bases and J by 6 bases, and 14 bases separated the two germline ends. The germline CDR1 and CDR2 sequences are SGHRS and YFSETQ. The CDR3 is 14 amino acids. Here the CDR3 DNA reads TGCGCCAGCAGCTTAGAGAATTTCCAGAATGGCTACACCTTC. Its protein product is CASSLENFQNGYTF.

The count of this clonotype is one. The chain links TRBV7-2 to TRBJ1-3; the D is unclear. The germline V gene has CDR1 SGHTA and CDR2 FQGNSA. Trimming stripped 5 bases from V and 0 bases from J, with 11 bases between. The length of the CDR3 is 15 residues. The CDR3 coding sequence is TGTGCCAGCAGCCCCGGACGTAGCTCTGGAAACACCATATATTTT. Protein product: CASSPGRSSGNTIYF.

The sample holds many counts of this clonotype. The rearrangement links TRBV5-5 to TRBJ2-7; 8 bases fit TRBD1. CDR3 size: 14 residues. V lost 4 bases to trimming and J lost 3 bases; unmatched junction nucleotides: 6. CDR1 is SGHKS, CDR2 YYEKEE, per germline (reference sequence). DNA for the CDR3: TGTGCCAGCAGCCAGGGGACAGGAAACTACGAGCAGTACTTC. Its protein is CASSQGTGNYEQYF.

The chain is built from TRBV20-1 and TRBJ1-1; D remains unclear. Germline V gives CDR1 DFQATT, CDR2 SNEGSKA (reference sequence). V gave up 6 bases and J gave up 0 bases, with 26 bases separating them. The CDR3 extends over 18 amino acids. In nucleotides, the CDR3 is TGCAGTGCAGAAGGGCTCCGGGCCGATCCGCGCATGAACACTGAAGCTTTCTTT. Its translation is CSAEGLRADPRMNTEAFF.

This clonotype appeared a few times. The rearrangement joins TRBV12-3 or TRBV12-4 to TRBJ2-1, with 12 bases aligning to TRBD1. This CDR3 region has 16 residues. Unmatched junction bases numbered 10, after V lost 6 bases and J lost 7 bases. The CDR3 here is CASRMLGTGGRNEQFF. As DNA, the CDR3 is TGTGCCAGCAGGATGTTGGGGACAGGGGGCCGGAATGAGCAGTTCTTC.

The rearrangement links TRBV19 to TRBJ2-1; tentative D call: TRBD1 (6 bases). The germline V and J ends were trimmed by 4 bases and 4 bases, with 14 bases remaining between them. This CDR3 region has 15 residues. Germline V gives CDR1 LNHDA, CDR2 SQIVND (reference sequence). CDR3 coding DNA: TGTGCCAGTAGTACCACAGGGAGTGGATACAATGAGCAGTTCTTC. Encoded protein: CASSTTGSGYNEQFF.